This is a list of T cell receptor beta chains from one sample in a study of intratumoral heterogeneity in liver cancer. Assay used: immunoSEQ multiplex PCR; TCRdb lists only in-frame clones, some missing. The repertoire holds around 5,900 clones, with 68% as singletons. The starting material was tumor-adjacent normal tissue, obtained before any cancer treatment. The receptors were sampled from a man between 70 and 80 years old with hepatocellular carcinoma. The CDR3 runs from the conserved cysteine through the conserved F or W. Fields, in order: V gene, clone size, J gene, D gene, CDR3 protein, CDR3 DNA. D genes are given only for firm matches. Size is stated for part of the rows, as once, few or many counts, or as a class when the clone is expanded.

TRBV6-5	-	TRBJ2-4	TRBD1	CASTPGQSKNIQYF	TGTGCCAGCACCCCGGGACAGTCCAAAAACATTCAGTACTTC
TRBV3-1/TRBV3-2	-	TRBJ2-5	-	CASSHWGGPQETQYF	TGTGCCAGCAGCCATTGGGGGGGGCCGCAAGAGACCCAGTACTTC
TRBV4-3	-	TRBJ2-1	TRBD1	CASSQERGTGALNEQFF	TGCGCCAGCAGCCAAGAGAGGGGGACAGGGGCCCTCAATGAGCAGTTCTTC
TRBV4-3	-	TRBJ1-5	-	CASSHAFTGNGKPQHF	TGCGCCAGCAGCCACGCTTTTACAGGGAACGGTAAGCCCCAGCATTTT
TRBV27	-	TRBJ1-5	-	CASSLFRGHQPQHF	TGTGCCAGCAGTTTATTCAGGGGCCATCAGCCCCAGCATTTT
TRBV5-1	-	TRBJ1-2	-	CASSLLSNYGYTF	TGCGCCAGCAGCTTGCTTTCTAACTATGGCTACACCTTC
TRBV14	-	TRBJ2-1	-	CASSQVNEQFF	TGTGCCAGCAGCCAAGTCAATGAGCAGTTCTTC
TRBV25-1	-	TRBJ2-3	-	CASGLGAGTDTQYF	TGTGCCAGTGGGCTGGGCGCCGGCACAGATACGCAGTATTTT
TRBV3-1/TRBV3-2	-	TRBJ1-3	TRBD1	CASSHQRTGPQSGNTIYF	TGTGCCAGCAGCCATCAACGGACAGGGCCTCAATCTGGAAACACCATATATTTT
TRBV7-9	-	TRBJ2-5	-	CASSLRPGTPIETQYF	TGTGCCAGCAGCTTACGCCCCGGGACCCCGATAGAGACCCAGTACTTC
TRBV10-3	-	TRBJ2-3	-	CAISESGPGRDTQYF	TGTGCCATCAGTGAGTCTGGCCCCGGTAGAGATACGCAGTATTTT
TRBV5-5	-	TRBJ1-1	-	CASSLGHVSSPNTEAFF	TGTGCCAGCAGCTTGGGCCACGTGAGCAGTCCGAACACTGAAGCTTTCTTT
TRBV27	-	TRBJ2-5	TRBD1	CASEKRTGGGETQYF	TGTGCCAGCGAAAAACGGACAGGGGGCGGGGAGACCCAGTACTTC
TRBV6-6	-	TRBJ1-4	-	CASSYQWGGDEKLFF	TGTGCCAGCAGTTACCAATGGGGGGGGGATGAAAAACTGTTTTTT
TRBV29-1	-	TRBJ1-2	-	CSVEVNVGYTF	TGCAGCGTTGAAGTTAATGTCGGCTACACCTTC
TRBV27	-	TRBJ1-1	-	CASSLRGTEAFF	TGTGCCAGCAGTTTACGGGGCACTGAAGCTTTCTTT
TRBV29-1	-	TRBJ2-3	-	CSARVGTDTQYF	TGCAGCGCAAGGGTTGGGACAGATACGCAGTATTTT
TRBV6-5	-	TRBJ2-3	-	CASSYGDTQYF	TGTGCCAGCAGTTACGGGGATACGCAGTATTTT
TRBV3-1/TRBV3-2	-	TRBJ2-5	TRBD2	CASSQERSGGAETQYF	TGTGCCAGCAGCCAAGAAAGAAGCGGGGGGGCAGAGACCCAGTACTTC
TRBV27	-	TRBJ1-2	-	CASSWYLGDGYTF	TGTGCCAGCAGTTGGTATCTGGGAGACGGCTACACCTTC
TRBV4-1	-	TRBJ2-3	TRBD2	CASSPLTGGSTDTQYF	TGCGCCAGCAGCCCTCTGACGGGGGGGAGCACAGATACGCAGTATTTT
TRBV15	-	TRBJ1-1	TRBD1	CATRRQGKAEAFF	TGTGCCACCCGCAGACAGGGTAAGGCTGAAGCTTTCTTT
TRBV6-4	-	TRBJ2-2	-	CASSDYYTGELFF	TGTGCCAGCAGTGACTACTACACCGGGGAGCTGTTTTTT
TRBV4-3	-	TRBJ1-6	-	CASSQDWDLNSPLHF	TGCGCCAGCAGCCAAGACTGGGACCTAAATTCACCCCTCCACTTT
TRBV7-8	-	TRBJ1-2	TRBD1	CASSLGVPAAGQGANYGYTF	TGTGCCAGCAGCTTAGGGGTCCCGGCGGCGGGACAGGGAGCTAACTATGGCTACACCTTC
TRBV5-1	-	TRBJ2-1	-	CASSLAEIPSYNEQFF	TGCGCCAGCAGCTTGGCCGAAATCCCCTCCTACAATGAGCAGTTCTTC
TRBV10-1	-	TRBJ2-3	-	CASSESRTDTQYF	TGCGCCAGCAGTGAGTCGCGAACAGATACGCAGTATTTT
TRBV28	-	TRBJ2-1	-	CASSSTLRGRSNNEQFF	TGTGCCAGCAGTTCCACCTTGAGGGGGAGGTCAAACAATGAGCAGTTCTTC
TRBV20-1	few	TRBJ1-2	TRBD1	CSASPGQGASYGYTF	TGCAGTGCTAGTCCGGGACAGGGGGCCTCCTATGGCTACACCTTC
TRBV5-1	-	TRBJ1-1	TRBD1	CASSRQGADTEAFF	TGCGCCAGCAGCCGACAGGGGGCGGACACTGAAGCTTTCTTT
TRBV18	once	TRBJ1-1	-	CASSLRGDRTEAFF	TGTGCCAGCTCCCTTCGAGGAGACCGCACTGAAGCTTTCTTT
TRBV15	-	TRBJ1-2	-	CATSRDPGPYGYTF	TGTGCCACCAGCAGAGATCCGGGGCCCTATGGCTACACCTTC
TRBV5-1	-	TRBJ1-2	-	CASSLYRDGYTF	TGCGCCAGCAGCTTATACAGGGACGGCTACACCTTC
TRBV7-9	-	TRBJ1-1	-	CASSSTVNTEAFF	TGTGCCAGCAGCTCGACCGTGAACACTGAAGCTTTCTTT
TRBV4-2	few	TRBJ1-6	-	CASSQDIRTAYNSPLHF	TGTGCCAGCAGCCAAGATATCAGGACAGCCTATAATTCACCCCTCCACTTT
TRBV2	once	TRBJ1-2	-	CASNQLETYTF	TGTGCCAGCAACCAGCTAGAAACCTACACCTTC
TRBV7-3	-	TRBJ2-6	TRBD1	CASSLRGDRISGANVLTF	TGTGCCAGCAGCTTAAGGGGGGACAGGATTTCTGGGGCCAACGTCCTGACTTTC
TRBV30	-	TRBJ1-3	TRBD1	CAWSTAGQGRRNTIYF	TGTGCCTGGAGTACCGCTGGACAGGGGAGAAGAAACACCATATATTTT
TRBV4-1	-	TRBJ2-2	TRBD1	CASSPDRGRTGELFF	TGCGCCAGCAGCCCGGACAGGGGAAGGACCGGGGAGCTGTTTTTT
TRBV7-8	-	TRBJ2-1	-	CASSPQVSQYEQFF	TGTGCCAGCAGCCCACAGGTCTCCCAATATGAGCAGTTCTTC
TRBV7-2	-	TRBJ2-4	TRBD2	CASSLARASGQIAKNIQYF	TGTGCCAGCAGCTTAGCGCGGGCTAGCGGACAAATAGCCAAAAACATTCAGTACTTC
TRBV4-1	-	TRBJ2-6	-	CASSQDREGPDVLTF	TGCGCCAGCAGCCAAGATCGGGAAGGGCCAGACGTCCTGACTTTC
TRBV4-2	-	TRBJ2-5	TRBD1	CASSQAPSGQGGETQYF	TGTGCCAGCAGCCAAGCCCCTTCGGGACAGGGGGGAGAGACCCAGTACTTC
TRBV29-1	-	TRBJ2-3	-	CSARLDPADTQYF	TGCAGCGCCCGACTAGATCCGGCAGATACGCAGTATTTT
TRBV5-1	once	TRBJ1-6	-	CASSGEQGPHNSPLHF	TGCGCCAGCAGCGGAGAACAGGGACCGCATAATTCACCCCTCCACTTT
TRBV5-4	-	TRBJ1-2	-	CASSYDRANYGYTF	TGTGCCAGCAGCTATGACAGAGCTAACTATGGCTACACCTTC
TRBV5-1	-	TRBJ2-1	-	CASSFTGVSYNEQFF	TGCGCCAGCAGCTTTACGGGTGTCTCCTACAATGAGCAGTTCTTC
TRBV19	-	TRBJ2-3	-	CASSRLDTQYF	TGTGCCAGTAGTAGGTTAGATACGCAGTATTTT